This entry is about one T cell receptor (beta chain). The data are from a study of shared clonotypes between healthy human individuals. Clones were read by immunoSEQ multiplex PCR, and TCRdb kept only the in-frame ones, dropping some. There are around 350,000 clones in the sample; roughly 80% occur only once, and roughly a tenth lies in the top ten. The clonotype comes from a man in his thirties or forties in good health. Input material: memory CD4+ T cells sorted from blood. Subset indicated: CD45RA-negative fraction.

This CDR3 reads CASGLKSGGTVDTQYF. In nucleotides, the CDR3 is TGTGCTAGTGGTTTGAAGTCCGGGGGCACGGTGGATACGCAGTATTTT. The rearrangement joins TRBV12-5 to TRBJ2-3; D tentatively reads TRBD1 or TRBD2 (6 bases each). This CDR3 region has 16 residues. Germline-derived CDR1 and CDR2 are LGHNT and FRNRAP. Trimming took 2 bases from V and 6 from J, leaving 18 bases between them.